This T cell receptor beta chain derives from a study of T cell repertoires in cytomegalovirus infection. Study-wide background: Both CMV infection and a matching HLA type were indicated by public TCR beta signatures.

The sample holds a few counts of this clonotype. As yet, its antigen is unknown. Study-wide results and limits: Cumulated frequencies of public TCR beta families served to identify carriers of CMV plus the relevant HLA. CMV-specific TCR beta clonotypes restricted by HLA-C dominated the ex vivo response.

Each CDR3 protein is one row after TCRdb ran MiXCR on the reads. The table has 400,000 or so distinct CDR3 sequences, approximately 30% seen once. Looked up from germline, CDR1 is SGDLS and CDR2 is YYNGEE. V lost 4 bases and J 7 bases, leaving 14 bases between the germline ends. The CDR3 totals 13 residues. This clonotype was obtained from a human donor in good health (CMV status not recorded). Some clones in this sample may be carry-over from other donors' samples. The genes are TRBV9 and TRBJ1-2; D remains ambiguous. The sample was PBMCs. CDR3 residues: CASSPANFFGYTF. The CDR3 DNA is TGTGCCAGCAGCCCCGCTAACTTCTTTGGCTACACCTTC.